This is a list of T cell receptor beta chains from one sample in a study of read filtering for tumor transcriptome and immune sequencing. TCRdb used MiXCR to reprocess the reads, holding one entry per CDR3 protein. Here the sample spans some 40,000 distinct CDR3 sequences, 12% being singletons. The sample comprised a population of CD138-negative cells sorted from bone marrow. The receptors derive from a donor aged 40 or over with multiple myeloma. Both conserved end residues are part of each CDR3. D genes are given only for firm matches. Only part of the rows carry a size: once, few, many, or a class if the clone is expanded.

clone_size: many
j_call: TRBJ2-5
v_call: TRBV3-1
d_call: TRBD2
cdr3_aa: CASSQGTSGGSETQYF
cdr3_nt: TGTGCCAGCAGCCAAGGGACTAGCGGGGGTTCAGAGACCCAGTACTTC

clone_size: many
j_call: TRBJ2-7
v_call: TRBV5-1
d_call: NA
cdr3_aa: CASSWDTEVGYEQYF
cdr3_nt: TGCGCCAGCAGCTGGGATACGGAAGTTGGGTACGAGCAGTACTTC

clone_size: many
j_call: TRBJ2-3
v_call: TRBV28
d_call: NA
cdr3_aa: CASRSQGLGTDTQYF
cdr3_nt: TGTGCCAGCAGATCACAGGGATTGGGCACAGATACGCAGTATTTT

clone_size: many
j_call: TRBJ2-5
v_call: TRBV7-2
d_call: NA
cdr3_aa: CASSLEGRRQETQYF
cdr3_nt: TGTGCCAGCAGCTTAGAGGGCAGGAGACAAGAGACCCAGTACTTC

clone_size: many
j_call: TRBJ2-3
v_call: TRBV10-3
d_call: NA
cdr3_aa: CAISESNPITDTQYF
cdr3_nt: TGTGCCATCAGTGAAAGTAATCCGATCACAGATACGCAGTATTTT

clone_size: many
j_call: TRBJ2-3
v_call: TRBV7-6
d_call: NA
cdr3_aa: CASSLDAPSGWSERTDTQYF
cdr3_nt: TGTGCCAGCAGCCTCGACGCCCCCTCGGGTTGGAGCGAGCGCACAGATACGCAGTATTTT

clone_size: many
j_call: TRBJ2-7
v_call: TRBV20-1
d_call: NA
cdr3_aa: CSAGVDEQYF
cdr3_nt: TGCAGTGCGGGAGTGGACGAGCAGTACTTC

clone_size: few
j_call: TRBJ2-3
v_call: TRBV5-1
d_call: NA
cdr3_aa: CASSLGEGTDAQYF
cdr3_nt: TGCGCCAGCAGCCTCGGAGAGGGCACAGATGCGCAGTATTTT

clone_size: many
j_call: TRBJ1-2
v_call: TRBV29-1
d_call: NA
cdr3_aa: CSVEGGRGAYGYTF
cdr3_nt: TGCAGCGTTGAAGGTGGTAGGGGGGCCTATGGCTACACCTTC

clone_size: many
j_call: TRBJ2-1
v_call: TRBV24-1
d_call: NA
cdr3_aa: CAISPGTQTDNEQFF
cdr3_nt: TGTGCCATCTCACCCGGGACCCAGACCGACAATGAGCAGTTCTTC

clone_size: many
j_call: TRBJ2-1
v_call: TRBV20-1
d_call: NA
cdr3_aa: CSASLPQRGGEQFF
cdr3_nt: TGCAGTGCTAGCCTGCCTCAGCGAGGGGGTGAGCAGTTCTTC

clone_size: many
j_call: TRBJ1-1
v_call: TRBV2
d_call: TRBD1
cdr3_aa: CASSRQGRFNPEAFF
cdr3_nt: TGTGCCAGCAGTCGACAGGGCCGGTTCAACCCTGAAGCTTTCTTT

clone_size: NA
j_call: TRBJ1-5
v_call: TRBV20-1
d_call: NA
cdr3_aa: CSARPRGGQPQHF
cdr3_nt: TGCAGTGCTAGACCGCGCGGGGGTCAGCCCCAGCATTTT

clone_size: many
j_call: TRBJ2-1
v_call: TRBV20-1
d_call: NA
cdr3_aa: CSARTVQGWNEQFF
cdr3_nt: TGCAGTGCTAGAACCGTACAGGGCTGGAATGAGCAGTTCTTC

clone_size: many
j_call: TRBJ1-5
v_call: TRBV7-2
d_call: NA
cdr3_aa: CASSLQDRQPQHF
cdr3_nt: TGTGCCAGCAGCTTACAGGATCGACAGCCCCAGCATTTT

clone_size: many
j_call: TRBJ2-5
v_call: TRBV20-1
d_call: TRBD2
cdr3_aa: CSALTSDEETQYF
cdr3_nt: TGCAGTGCTTTGACTAGCGATGAAGAGACCCAGTACTTC

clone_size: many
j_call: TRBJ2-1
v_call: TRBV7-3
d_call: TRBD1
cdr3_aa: CASSPTGSINNEQFF
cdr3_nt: TGTGCCAGCAGCCCGACAGGGAGCATCAACAATGAGCAGTTCTTC

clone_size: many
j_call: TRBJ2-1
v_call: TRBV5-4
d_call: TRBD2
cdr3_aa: CASSWSGGQYNEQFF
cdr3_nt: TGTGCCAGCAGCTGGAGCGGGGGGCAATACAATGAGCAGTTCTTC

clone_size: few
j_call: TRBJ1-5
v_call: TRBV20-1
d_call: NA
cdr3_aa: CSVGGTANNQPQHF
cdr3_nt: TGCAGTGTTGGAGGGACTGCAAACAATCAGCCCCAGCATTTT

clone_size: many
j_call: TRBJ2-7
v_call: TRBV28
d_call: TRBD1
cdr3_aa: CASSFDPRTGGYEQYF
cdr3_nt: TGTGCCAGCAGTTTTGATCCGAGGACAGGGGGCTACGAGCAGTACTTC

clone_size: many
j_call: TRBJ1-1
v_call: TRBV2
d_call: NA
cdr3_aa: CASRAKTGPVNTEAFF
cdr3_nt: TGTGCCAGCAGAGCGAAGACAGGACCCGTGAACACTGAAGCTTTCTTT

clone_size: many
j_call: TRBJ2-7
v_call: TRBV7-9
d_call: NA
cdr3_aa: CASSPPGRNYEQYF
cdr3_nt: TGTGCCAGTAGCCCCCCGGGACGAAACTACGAGCAGTACTTC

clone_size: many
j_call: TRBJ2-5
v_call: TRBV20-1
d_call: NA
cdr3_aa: CSAPRGALETQYF
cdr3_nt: TGCAGTGCTCCCCGGGGGGCTTTAGAGACCCAGTACTTC

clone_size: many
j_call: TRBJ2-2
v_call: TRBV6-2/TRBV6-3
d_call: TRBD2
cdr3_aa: CASSYPSHGGVSGELFF
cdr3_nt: TGTGCCAGCAGTTACCCGTCTCACGGGGGGGTGAGCGGGGAGCTGTTTTTT

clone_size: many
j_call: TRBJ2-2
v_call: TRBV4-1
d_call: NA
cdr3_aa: CASSLHQELFF
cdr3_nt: TGCGCCAGCAGCCTTCACCAGGAGCTGTTTTTT

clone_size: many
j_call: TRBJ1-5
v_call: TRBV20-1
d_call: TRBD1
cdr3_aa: CSARETGGQPQHF
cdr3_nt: TGCAGTGCTAGAGAGACAGGGGGTCAGCCCCAGCATTTT

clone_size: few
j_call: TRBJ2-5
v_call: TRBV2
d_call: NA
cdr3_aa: CASGEQVETQYF
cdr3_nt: TGTGCCAGCGGGGAGCAGGTGGAGACCCAGTACTTC

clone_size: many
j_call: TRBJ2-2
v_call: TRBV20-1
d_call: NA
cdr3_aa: CSVMTGSALTNTGELFF
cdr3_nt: TGCAGTGTCATGACCGGGAGCGCGTTAACGAACACCGGGGAGCTGTTTTTT

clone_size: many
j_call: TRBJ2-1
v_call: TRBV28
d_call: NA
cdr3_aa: CASTGQGGISVSRRFNEQFF
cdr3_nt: TGTGCCAGCACTGGGCAGGGGGGTATTTCAGTGAGTCGGCGTTTTAATGAGCAGTTCTTC

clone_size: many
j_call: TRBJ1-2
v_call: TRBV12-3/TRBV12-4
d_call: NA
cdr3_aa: CASRKAGGGNGYTF
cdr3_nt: TGTGCCAGCAGAAAGGCGGGGGGCGGTAATGGCTACACCTTC

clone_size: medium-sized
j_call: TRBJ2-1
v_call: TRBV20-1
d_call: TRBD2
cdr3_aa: CSARGGGYNEQFF
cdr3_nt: TGCAGTGCTAGGGGGGGGGGCTACAATGAGCAGTTCTTC

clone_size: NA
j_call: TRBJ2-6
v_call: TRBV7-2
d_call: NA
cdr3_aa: CASSLLSGTNVLTF
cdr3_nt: TGTGCCAGCAGTCTCCTATCTGGGACCAACGTCCTGACTTTC

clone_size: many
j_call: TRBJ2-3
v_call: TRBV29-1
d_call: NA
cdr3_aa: CSVEDWGRDTQYF
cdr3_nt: TGCAGCGTTGAAGACTGGGGTAGAGATACGCAGTATTTT

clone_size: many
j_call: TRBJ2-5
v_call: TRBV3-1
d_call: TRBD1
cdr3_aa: CASSPQGFPQETQYF
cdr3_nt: TGTGCCAGCAGTCCACAGGGGTTTCCACAAGAGACCCAGTACTTC

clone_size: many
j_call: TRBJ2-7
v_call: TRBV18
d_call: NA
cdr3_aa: CASSREYTYEQYF
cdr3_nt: TGTGCCAGCTCACGAGAATACACCTACGAGCAGTACTTC

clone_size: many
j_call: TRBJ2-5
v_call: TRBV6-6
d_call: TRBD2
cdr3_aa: CASSQGPGLAGETQYF
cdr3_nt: TGTGCCAGCAGCCAAGGTCCGGGACTAGCGGGTGAGACCCAGTACTTC

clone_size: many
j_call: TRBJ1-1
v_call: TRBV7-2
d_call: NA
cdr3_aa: CASSTGQRNTEAFF
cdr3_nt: TGTGCCAGCAGCACGGGGCAAAGGAACACTGAAGCTTTCTTT

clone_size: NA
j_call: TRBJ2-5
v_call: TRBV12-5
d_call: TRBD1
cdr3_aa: CASGLAQGDEETQYF
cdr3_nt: TGTGCTAGTGGTTTGGCGCAGGGGGATGAAGAGACCCAGTACTTC

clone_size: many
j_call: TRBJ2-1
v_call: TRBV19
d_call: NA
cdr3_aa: CASSKYNEQFF
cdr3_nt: TGTGCCAGTAGTAAATACAATGAGCAGTTCTTC

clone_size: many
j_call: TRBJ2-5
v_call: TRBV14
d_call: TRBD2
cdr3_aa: CASSQRGTQETQYF
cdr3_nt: TGTGCCAGCAGCCAGCGGGGGACCCAAGAGACCCAGTACTTC

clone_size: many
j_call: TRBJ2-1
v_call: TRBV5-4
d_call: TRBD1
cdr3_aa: CASSWRQGPRKQFF
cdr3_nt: TGTGCCAGCAGCTGGCGACAGGGTCCTAGGAAGCAGTTCTTC

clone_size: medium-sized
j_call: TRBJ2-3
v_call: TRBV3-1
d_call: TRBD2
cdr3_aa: CASSPRSAGADTQYF
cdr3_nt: TGTGCCAGCAGCCCCCGGTCGGCGGGGGCAGATACGCAGTATTTT

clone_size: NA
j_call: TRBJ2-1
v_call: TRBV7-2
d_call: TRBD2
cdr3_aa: CASSLPGGAYNEQFF
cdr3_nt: TGTGCCAGCAGCTTACCGGGGGGGGCTTACAATGAGCAGTTCTTC

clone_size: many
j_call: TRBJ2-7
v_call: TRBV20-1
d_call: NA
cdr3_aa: CSAREGQIYEQYF
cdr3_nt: TGCAGTGCTAGAGAGGGACAAATCTACGAGCAGTACTTC

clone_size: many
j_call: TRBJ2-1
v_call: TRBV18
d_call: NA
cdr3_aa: CASSLDRSRDEQFF
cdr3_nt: TGTGCCAGCTCTCTAGACAGGAGTCGCGATGAGCAGTTCTTC

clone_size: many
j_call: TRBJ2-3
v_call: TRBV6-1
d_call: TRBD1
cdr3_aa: CASRDGTATLTDTQYF
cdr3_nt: TGTGCCAGCAGGGACGGGACAGCTACTCTAACAGATACGCAGTATTTT

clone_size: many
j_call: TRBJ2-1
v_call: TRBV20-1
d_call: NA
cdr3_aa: CSARGGLGLNEQFF
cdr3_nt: TGCAGTGCTAGAGGGGGGTTAGGTTTGAATGAGCAGTTCTTC

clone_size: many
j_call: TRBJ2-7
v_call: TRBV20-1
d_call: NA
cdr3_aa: CSARDLEQPYEQYF
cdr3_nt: TGCAGTGCTAGAGATCTTGAGCAACCCTACGAGCAGTACTTC

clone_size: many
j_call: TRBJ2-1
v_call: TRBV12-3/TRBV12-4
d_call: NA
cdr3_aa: CASSLQGSYNEQFF
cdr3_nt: TGTGCCAGCAGTTTACAGGGTTCCTACAATGAGCAGTTCTTC

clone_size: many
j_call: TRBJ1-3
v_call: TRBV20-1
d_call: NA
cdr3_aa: CSARDLGFSGNTIYF
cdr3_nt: TGCAGTGCTAGAGATTTGGGCTTCTCTGGAAACACCATATATTTT

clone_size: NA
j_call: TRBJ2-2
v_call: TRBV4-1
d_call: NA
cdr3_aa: CASSQAGNTGELFF
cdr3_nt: TGCGCCAGCAGCCAAGCAGGGAACACCGGGGAGCTGTTTTTT

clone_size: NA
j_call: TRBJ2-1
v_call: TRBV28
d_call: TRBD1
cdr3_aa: CASDGTGPYNEQFF
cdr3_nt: TGTGCCAGCGACGGGACAGGACCCTACAATGAGCAGTTCTTC

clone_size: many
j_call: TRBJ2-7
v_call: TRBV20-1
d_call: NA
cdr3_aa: CSASGLPYEQYF
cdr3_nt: TGCAGTGCTAGTGGACTCCCCTACGAGCAGTACTTC

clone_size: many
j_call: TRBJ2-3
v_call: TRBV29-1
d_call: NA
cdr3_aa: CSVIVLNTDTQYF
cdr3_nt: TGCAGCGTTATCGTACTGAACACAGATACGCAGTATTTT

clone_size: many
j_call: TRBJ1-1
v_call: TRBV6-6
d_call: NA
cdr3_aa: CASSYNSGGTEAFF
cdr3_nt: TGTGCCAGCAGTTATAACAGCGGTGGCACTGAAGCTTTCTTT